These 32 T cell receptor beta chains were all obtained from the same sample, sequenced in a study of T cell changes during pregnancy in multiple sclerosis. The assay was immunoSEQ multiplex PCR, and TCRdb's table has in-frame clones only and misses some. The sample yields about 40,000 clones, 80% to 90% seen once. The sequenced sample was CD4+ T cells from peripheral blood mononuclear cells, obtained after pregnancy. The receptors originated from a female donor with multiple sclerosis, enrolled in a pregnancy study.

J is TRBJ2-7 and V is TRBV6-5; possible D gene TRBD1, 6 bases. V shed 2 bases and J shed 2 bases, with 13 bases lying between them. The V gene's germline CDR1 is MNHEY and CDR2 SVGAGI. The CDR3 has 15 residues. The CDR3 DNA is TGTGCCAGCAGTTACCGCCCGGACAGTCCCTACGAGCAGTACTTC. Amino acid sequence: CASSYRPDSPYEQYF.

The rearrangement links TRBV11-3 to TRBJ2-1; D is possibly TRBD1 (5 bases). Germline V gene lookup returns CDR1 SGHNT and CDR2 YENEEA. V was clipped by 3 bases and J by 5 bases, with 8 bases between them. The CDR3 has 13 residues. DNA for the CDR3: TGTGCCAGCAGCTTCAGGGCGGACAATGAGCAGTTCTTC. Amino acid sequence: CASSFRADNEQFF.

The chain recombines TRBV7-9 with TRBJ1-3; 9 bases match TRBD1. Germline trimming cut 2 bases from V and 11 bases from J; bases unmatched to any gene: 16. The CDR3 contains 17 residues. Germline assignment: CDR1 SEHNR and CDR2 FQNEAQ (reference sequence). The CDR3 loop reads CASSLLPGQGLSSPIYF. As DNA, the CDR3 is TGTGCCAGCAGCTTACTCCCGGGACAGGGCCTATCTTCCCCCATATATTTT.

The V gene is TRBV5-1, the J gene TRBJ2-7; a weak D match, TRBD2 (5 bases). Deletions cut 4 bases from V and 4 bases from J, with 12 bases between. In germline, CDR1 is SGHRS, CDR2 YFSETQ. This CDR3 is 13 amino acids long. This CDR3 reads CASSNPGGYEQYF. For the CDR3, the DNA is TGCGCCAGCAGCAATCCGGGCGGGTACGAGCAGTACTTC.

CDR3 sequence reads: CASSPQGSREKLFF. The DNA for the CDR3 is TGTGCCAGCAGTCCACAGGGGTCGCGGGAAAAACTGTTTTTT. The rearrangement joins TRBV2 to TRBJ1-4; 7 nucleotides match TRBD1. Trimming took 5 bases from V and 8 from J; bases not matched to a gene: 8. CDR1 is SNHLY and CDR2 is FYNNEI in the germline V gene. There are 14 residues in the CDR3.

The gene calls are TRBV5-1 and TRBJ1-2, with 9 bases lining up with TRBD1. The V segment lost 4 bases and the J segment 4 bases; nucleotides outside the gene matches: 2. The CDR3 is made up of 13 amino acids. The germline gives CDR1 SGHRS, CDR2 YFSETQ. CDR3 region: CASSPDRGYGYTF. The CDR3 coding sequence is TGCGCCAGCAGCCCGGACAGGGGCTATGGCTACACCTTC.

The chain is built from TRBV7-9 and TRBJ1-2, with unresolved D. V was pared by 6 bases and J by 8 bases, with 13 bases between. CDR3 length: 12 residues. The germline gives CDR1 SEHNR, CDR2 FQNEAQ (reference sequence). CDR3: CASSPDLSGYTF. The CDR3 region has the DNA TGTGCCAGCAGTCCCGATCTTAGCGGCTACACCTTC.

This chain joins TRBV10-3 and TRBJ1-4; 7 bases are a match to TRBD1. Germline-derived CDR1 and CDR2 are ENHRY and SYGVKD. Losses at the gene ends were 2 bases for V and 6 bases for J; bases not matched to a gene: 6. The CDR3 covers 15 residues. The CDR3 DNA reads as TGTGCCATCAGTGAGGTGTCGACAGGGTATGAAAAACTGTTTTTT. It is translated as CAISEVSTGYEKLFF.

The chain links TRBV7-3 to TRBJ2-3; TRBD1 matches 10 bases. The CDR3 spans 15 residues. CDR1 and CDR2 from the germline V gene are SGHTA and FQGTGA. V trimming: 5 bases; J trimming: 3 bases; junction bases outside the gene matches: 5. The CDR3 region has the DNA TGTGCCAGCAGCCCGGGACAGGGGAGGACAGATACGCAGTATTTT. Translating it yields CASSPGQGRTDTQYF.

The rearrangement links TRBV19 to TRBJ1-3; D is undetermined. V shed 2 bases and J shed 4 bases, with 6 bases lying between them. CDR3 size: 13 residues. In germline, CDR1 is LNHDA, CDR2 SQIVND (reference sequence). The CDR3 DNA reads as TGTGCCAGTAGTATAACCAGAGGAAACACCATATATTTT. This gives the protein CASSITRGNTIYF.

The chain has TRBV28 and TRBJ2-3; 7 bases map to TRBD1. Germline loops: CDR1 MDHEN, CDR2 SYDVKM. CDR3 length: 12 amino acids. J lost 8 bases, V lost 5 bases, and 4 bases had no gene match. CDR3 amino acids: CASSRTGGTQYF. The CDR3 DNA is TGTGCCAGCAGTCGGACAGGAGGTACGCAGTATTTT.

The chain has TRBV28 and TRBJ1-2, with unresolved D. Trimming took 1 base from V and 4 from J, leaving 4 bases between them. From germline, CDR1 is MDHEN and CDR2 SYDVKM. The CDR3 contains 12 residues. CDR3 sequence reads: CASSLLSYGYTF. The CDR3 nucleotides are TGTGCCAGCAGTTTATTATCCTATGGCTACACCTTC.

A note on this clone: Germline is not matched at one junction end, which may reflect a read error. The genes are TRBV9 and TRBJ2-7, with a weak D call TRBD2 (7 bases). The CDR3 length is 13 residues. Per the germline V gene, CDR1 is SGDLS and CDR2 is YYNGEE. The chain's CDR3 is CASSSEGRGSLSF. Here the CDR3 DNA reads TGTGCCAGCAGCTCGGAGGGGAGGGGGTCGTTGTCCTTC.

CDR3 protein: CASSLNSKPSSSYNEQFF. The CDR3 region has the DNA TGTGCCAGCAGTTTAAATTCGAAACCATCTAGCTCCTACAATGAGCAGTTCTTC. V usage is TRBV27 and J usage is TRBJ2-1; D is uncertain. V shed 2 bases and J shed 0 bases, with 17 bases lying between them. The CDR3 runs to 18 residues. CDR1 MNHEY and CDR2 SMNVEV come from the germline V gene (reference sequence).

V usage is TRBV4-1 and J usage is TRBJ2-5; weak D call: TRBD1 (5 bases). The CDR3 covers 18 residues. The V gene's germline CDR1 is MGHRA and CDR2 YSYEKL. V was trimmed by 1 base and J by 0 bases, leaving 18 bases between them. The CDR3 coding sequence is TGCGCCAGCAGCCAAGTTGTCCCTCAAAACAGGTACCAAGAGACCCAGTACTTC. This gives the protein CASSQVVPQNRYQETQYF.

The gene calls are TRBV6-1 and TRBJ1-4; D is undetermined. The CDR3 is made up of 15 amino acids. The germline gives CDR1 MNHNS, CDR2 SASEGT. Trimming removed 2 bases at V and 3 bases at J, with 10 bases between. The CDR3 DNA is TGTGCCAGCAGTGAACGTCGAGGTGCTAATGAAAAACTGTTTTTT. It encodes CASSERRGANEKLFF.

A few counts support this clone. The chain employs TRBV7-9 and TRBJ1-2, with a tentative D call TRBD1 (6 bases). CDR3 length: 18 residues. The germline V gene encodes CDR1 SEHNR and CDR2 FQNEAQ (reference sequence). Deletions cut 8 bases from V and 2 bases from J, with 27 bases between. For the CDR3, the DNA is TGTGCCAGCCATACCCCAGCCGGGACATCTATTAAGAACTATGGCTACACCTTC. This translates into CASHTPAGTSIKNYGYTF.

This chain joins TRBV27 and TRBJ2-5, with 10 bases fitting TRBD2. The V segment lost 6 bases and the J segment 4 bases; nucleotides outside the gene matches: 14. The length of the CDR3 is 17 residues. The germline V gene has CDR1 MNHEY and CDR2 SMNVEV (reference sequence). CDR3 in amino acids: CASSPSSGSFLVETQYF. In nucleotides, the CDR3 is TGTGCCAGCAGCCCCTCTAGCGGGAGTTTCTTGGTAGAGACCCAGTACTTC.

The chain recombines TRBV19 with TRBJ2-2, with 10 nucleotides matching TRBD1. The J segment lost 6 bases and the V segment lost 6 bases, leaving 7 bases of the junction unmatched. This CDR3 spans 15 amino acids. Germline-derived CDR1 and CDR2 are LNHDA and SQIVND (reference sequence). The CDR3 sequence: CASSTGTGEAGELFF. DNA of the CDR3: TGTGCCAGTAGCACCGGGACAGGGGAAGCCGGGGAGCTGTTTTTT. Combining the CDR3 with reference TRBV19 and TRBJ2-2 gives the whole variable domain DGGITQSPKYLFRKEGQNVTLSCEQNLNHDAMYWYRQDPGQGLRLIYYSQIVNDFQKGDIAEGYSVSREKKESFPLTVTSAQKNPTAFYLCASSTGTGEAGELFFGEGSRLTVL.

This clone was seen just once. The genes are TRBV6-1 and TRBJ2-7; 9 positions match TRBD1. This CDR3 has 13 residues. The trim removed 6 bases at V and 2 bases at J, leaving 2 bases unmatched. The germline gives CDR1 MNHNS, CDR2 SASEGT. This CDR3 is CASRRQGAYEQYF. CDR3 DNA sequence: TGTGCCAGCAGACGACAGGGGGCCTACGAGCAGTACTTC.

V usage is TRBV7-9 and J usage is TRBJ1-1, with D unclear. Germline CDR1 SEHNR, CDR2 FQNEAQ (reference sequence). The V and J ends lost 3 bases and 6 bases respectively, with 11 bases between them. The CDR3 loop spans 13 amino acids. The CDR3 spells CASSFYHTAEAFF. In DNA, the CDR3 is TGTGCCAGCAGCTTTTATCATACAGCTGAAGCTTTCTTT.

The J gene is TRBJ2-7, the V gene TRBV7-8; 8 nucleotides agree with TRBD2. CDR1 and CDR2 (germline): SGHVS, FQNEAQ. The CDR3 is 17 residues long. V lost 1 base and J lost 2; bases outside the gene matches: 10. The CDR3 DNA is TGTGCCAGCAGCTTAGAGGCAGCCGCGGGAGGTCCCTACGAGCAGTACTTC. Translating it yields CASSLEAAAGGPYEQYF.

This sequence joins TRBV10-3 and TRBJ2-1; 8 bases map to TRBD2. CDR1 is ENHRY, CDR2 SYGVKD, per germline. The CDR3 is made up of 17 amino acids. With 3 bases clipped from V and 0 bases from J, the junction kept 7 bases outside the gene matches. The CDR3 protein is CAISENGGGISYNEQFF. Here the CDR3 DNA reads TGTGCCATCAGTGAAAATGGCGGGGGGATCTCCTACAATGAGCAGTTCTTC.

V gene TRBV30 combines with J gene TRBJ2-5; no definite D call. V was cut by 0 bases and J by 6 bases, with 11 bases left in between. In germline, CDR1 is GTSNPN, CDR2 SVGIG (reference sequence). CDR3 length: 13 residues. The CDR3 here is CAWSVPDKQTQYF. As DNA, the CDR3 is TGTGCCTGGAGTGTACCCGACAAGCAGACCCAGTACTTC.

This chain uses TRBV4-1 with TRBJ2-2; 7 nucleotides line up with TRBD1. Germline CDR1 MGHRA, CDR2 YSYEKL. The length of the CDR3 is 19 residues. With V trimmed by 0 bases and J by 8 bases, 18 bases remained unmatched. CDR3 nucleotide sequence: TGCGCCAGCAGCCAAGATTTGCCCGCAGGTGAAGGGGGCAGAGGGGAGCTGTTTTTT. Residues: CASSQDLPAGEGGRGELFF.

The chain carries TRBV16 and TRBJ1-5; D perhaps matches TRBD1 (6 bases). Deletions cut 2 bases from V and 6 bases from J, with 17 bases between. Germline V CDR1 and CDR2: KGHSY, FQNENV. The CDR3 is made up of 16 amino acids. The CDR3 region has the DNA TGTGCCAGCAGCCAAGTCGTAGGGCAGGGGAGTCAGCCCCAGCATTTT. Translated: CASSQVVGQGSQPQHF. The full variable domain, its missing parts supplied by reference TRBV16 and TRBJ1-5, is GEEVAQTPKHLVRGEGQKAKLYCAPIKGHSYVFWYQQVLKNEFKFLISFQNENVFDETGMPKERFSAKCLPNSPCSLEIQATKLEDSAVYFCASSQVVGQGSQPQHFGDGTRLSIL.

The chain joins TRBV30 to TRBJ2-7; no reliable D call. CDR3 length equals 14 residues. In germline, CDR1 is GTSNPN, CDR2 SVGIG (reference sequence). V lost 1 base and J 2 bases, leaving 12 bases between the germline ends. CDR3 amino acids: CAWSATRVAYEQYF. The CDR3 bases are TGTGCCTGGAGTGCCACCCGGGTTGCCTACGAGCAGTACTTC.

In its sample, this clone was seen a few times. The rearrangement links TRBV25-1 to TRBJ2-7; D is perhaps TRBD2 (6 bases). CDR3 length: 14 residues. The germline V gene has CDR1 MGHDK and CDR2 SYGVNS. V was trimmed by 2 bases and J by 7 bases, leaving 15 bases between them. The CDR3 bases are TGTGCCAGCAGTGAACCGACTAGTTCCCGGGAGCAGTACTTC. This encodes CASSEPTSSREQYF.

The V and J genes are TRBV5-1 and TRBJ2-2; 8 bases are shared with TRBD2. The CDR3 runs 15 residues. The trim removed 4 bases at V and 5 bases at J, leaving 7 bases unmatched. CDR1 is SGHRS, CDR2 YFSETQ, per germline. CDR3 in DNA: TGCGCCAGCAGCCGAAGCGGGAGCGAAACCGGGGAGCTGTTTTTT. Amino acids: CASSRSGSETGELFF.

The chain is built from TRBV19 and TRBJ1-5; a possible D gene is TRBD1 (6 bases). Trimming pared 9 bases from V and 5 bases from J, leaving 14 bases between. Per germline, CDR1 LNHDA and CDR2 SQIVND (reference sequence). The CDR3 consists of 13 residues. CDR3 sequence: CASRDKGYQPQHF. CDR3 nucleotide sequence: TGTGCCAGCAGGGACAAGGGATATCAGCCCCAGCATTTT. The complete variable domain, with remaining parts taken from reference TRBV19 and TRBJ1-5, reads DGGITQSPKYLFRKEGQNVTLSCEQNLNHDAMYWYRQDPGQGLRLIYYSQIVNDFQKGDIAEGYSVSREKKESFPLTVTSAQKNPTAFYLCASRDKGYQPQHFGDGTRLSIL.

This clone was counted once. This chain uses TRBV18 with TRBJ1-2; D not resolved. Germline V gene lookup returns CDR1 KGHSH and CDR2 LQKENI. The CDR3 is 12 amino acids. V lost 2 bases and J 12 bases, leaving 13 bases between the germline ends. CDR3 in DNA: TGTGCCAGCTCACCAGGGGTCGGGGTTGACACCTTC. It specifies CASSPGVGVDTF.

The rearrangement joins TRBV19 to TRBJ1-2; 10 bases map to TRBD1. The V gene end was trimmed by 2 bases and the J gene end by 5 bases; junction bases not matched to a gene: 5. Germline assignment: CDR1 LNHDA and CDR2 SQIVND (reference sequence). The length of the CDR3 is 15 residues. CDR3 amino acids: CASSINDRGLYGYTF. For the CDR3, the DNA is TGTGCCAGTAGTATAAACGACAGGGGGCTTTATGGCTACACCTTC.